What follows is one TCR beta chain and its context. Its specificity is not known. The data are from a study of CXCR3-negative and CXCR3-positive naive CD8 T cells. Study-level points and caveats: The TRB CDR3s that CXCR3-positive naive cells carried were more hydrophobic than those of CXCR3-negative naive cells.

The TRB cDNA libraries were prepared by 5' RACE with UMI labels. From its re-call of the 5' RACE reads, TCRdb lists each CDR3 protein once, without DNA. The sample includes about 92,000 distinct CDR3 sequences. The CDR3 covers 12 residues. Germline V gene sequence: CDR1 SEHNR, CDR2 FQNEAQ (reference sequence). This clonotype was obtained from a human donor in good health. Some clones in this sample may be carry-over from other donors' samples. What was sequenced was naive CXCR3+ CD8+ T cells from blood. Subset: CD45RO-CCR7+CD27+CD95- naive CD8+ T cells expressing CXCR3 (TNR3+). J is TRBJ2-7 and V is TRBV7-9. CDR3 region: CASSLARDEQYF.